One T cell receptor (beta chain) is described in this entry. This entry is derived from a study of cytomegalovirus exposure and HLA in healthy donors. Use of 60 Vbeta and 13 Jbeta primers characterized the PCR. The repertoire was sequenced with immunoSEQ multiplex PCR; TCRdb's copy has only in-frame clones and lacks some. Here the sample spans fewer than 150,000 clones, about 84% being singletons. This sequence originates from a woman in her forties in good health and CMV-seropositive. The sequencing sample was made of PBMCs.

CDR3 bases: TGTGCCAGCAGCTTAGTTGCGGCGGGAGGGACCTACGAGCAGTACTTC. Translation gives CASSLVAAGGTYEQYF. This chain joins TRBV11-3 and TRBJ2-7; 9 positions agree with TRBD2. With V trimmed by 1 base and J by 2 bases, 6 bases remained unmatched. Germline lookup yields CDR1 SGHNT and CDR2 YENEEA. There are 16 residues in the CDR3.